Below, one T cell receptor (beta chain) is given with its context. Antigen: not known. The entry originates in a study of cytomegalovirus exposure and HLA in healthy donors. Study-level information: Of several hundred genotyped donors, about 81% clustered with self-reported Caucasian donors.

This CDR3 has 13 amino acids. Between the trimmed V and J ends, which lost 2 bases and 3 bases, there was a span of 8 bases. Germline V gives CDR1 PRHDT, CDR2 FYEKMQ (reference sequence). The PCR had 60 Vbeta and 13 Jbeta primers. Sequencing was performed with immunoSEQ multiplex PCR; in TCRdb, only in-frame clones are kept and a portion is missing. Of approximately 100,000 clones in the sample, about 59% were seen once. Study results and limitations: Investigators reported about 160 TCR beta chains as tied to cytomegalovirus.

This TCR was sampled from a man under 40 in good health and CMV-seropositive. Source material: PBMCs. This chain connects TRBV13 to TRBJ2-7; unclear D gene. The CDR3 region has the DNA TGTGCCAGCAGCTTAAGTGGAGTCTACGAGCAGTACTTC. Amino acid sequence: CASSLSGVYEQYF.